The present T cell receptor (beta chain) was sequenced within a study of spatial heterogeneity in lung cancer (dated by TCRdb to about 2019). Notes on the research overall: Beta-chain transcripts were consistently detected in greater numbers than alpha-chain transcripts, which likely reflects a higher abundance of beta-chain transcripts. In tumor regions, TCR transcript counts showed a strong correlation with a T cell transcriptional module score derived from matched bulk RNA-seq. In the raw uncorrected reads, each unique combination of TCR and UMI appeared more than ten times on average. In non-small cell lung cancer, the study quantitatively compared TCR alpha and beta repertoires across several tumor regions, matched nontumor lung, and blood. Nonsynonymous mutation counts, determined by whole-exome sequencing of tumor tissue, were related to features of the TCR repertoire. Both alpha and beta chains were TCR-sequenced in samples taken at surgery, namely 220 tumor regions, around 64 matched nontumor lung samples and approximately 58 PBMC samples.

The library was obtained by 5' RACE. The instrument given in TCRdb is NextSeq 500. To allow correction of PCR and sequencing errors, the TCR library protocol tagged every TCR cDNA molecule with a unique molecular identifier. The source study handled its data this way. Decombinator tools were used for TCR identification, UMI-based error correction and CDR3 extraction. Expanded TCRs were defined as those above a frequency of 2 per 1,000, corresponding to the top 1% of the tumor frequency distribution. Expanded tumor TCRs statistically deemed absent (corrected P<0.05) from at least one tumor region were classed as regional, and all other expanded tumor TCRs were classed as ubiquitous. Each repertoire was subsampled 100 times to 5,000 TCRs, after which Renyi diversity was computed with the R vegan package. CDR3 similarity networks were constructed using string-kernel similarity of amino acid triplets, with links drawn between CDR3s whose pairwise similarity was above 0.82. TCRdb's own reprocessing of the public reads used fastp at Q25 and MiXCR and kept productive beta chains. CDR3 protein sequences are deduplicated, and each keeps its most common genes and DNA. The V and J calls, along with clone size, are taken from TCRdb and not from the paper's own processing. A total of 700 to 900 distinct CDR3 sequences appear in this sample, approximately 43% of them only once. 16% of the sample comes from the top ten.

This clonotype is judged large (0.1 to 1%). This receptor's antigen is unknown. Per-base qualities were not stored, and no clone one base away is much larger. According to the germline V gene, CDR1 reads SGDLS and CDR2 reads YYNGEE. The junction carries 6 bases between V and J, which are trimmed by 0 bases and 1 base respectively. The cysteine opens and the phenylalanine closes a CDR3 of 14 amino acids. The retained sequence is limited to the CDR3, 42 bases, with the frame set at the first base. Summary of the overall study and its limitations: TCR-seq was estimated to cover only roughly 6.8% of tumor T cells for alpha chains and roughly 14% for beta chains. Confirming at a functional level the hypothesis that regional TCRs recognize regional mutations was considered to require additional single-cell paired TCR alpha and beta sequencing. The number of expanded intratumoral alpha and beta TCRs correlated with the tumor nonsynonymous mutation count. The count of ubiquitous expanded TCRs correlated with the count of ubiquitous nonsynonymous mutations, and the count of regional expanded TCRs correlated with the count of regional nonsynonymous mutations.

According to the study, the label for this sample's time point signals: sample taken at primary tumor resection. Donors were over 60 patients with early-stage, untreated non-small cell lung cancer from the lung TRACERx cohort. Whole RNA extracted from tumor and nontumor lung tissue, or from cryopreserved PBMC samples, was used for TCR sequencing without cell sorting. Only patients with enough RNA available from two or more tumor regions were chosen for TCR sequencing. Before selection, tumor and adjacent nontumor lung specimens were reviewed by a lung pathologist. Rearrangement joined TRBV9 to TRBJ2-3, with the D gene not clear enough to name. This sequence was found in a female donor with early-stage non-small cell lung cancer. Source: lung tumor tissue, taken at surgery. The nucleotides are TGTGCCAGCAGCGTAGAACAGCGCACAGATACGCAGTATTTT. This sequence encodes CASSVEQRTDTQYF.